Listed below are T cell receptor beta chains from one sample, sequenced in a study of blood T cell repertoires in COVID-19. Some clones are missing from TCRdb's copy, which holds only in-frame ones; the method was immunoSEQ multiplex PCR. Of about 120,000 clones listed, about 80% are singletons. What was sequenced was peripheral blood. These receptors all stem from a man between 65 and 85 years old with active or convalescent COVID-19. Both conserved end residues are part of each CDR3. A D gene is named only where the DNA matches it firmly. Size is stated for part of the rows, as once, few or many counts, or as a class when the clone is expanded.

>TRBJ2-1|TRBV11-3|-|TRBD1
CASSLDRQGPQFF
TGTGCCAGCAGCTTAGATCGACAGGGGCCGCAGTTCTTC
>TRBJ2-4|TRBV18|-|-
CASSPLRSEAGNIQYF
TGTGCCAGCTCACCACTCCGAAGCGAGGCGGGAAACATTCAGTACTTC
>TRBJ1-1|TRBV5-1|few|-
CASSLGDWSTEAFF
TGCGCCAGCAGCTTGGGGGACTGGAGCACTGAAGCTTTCTTT
>TRBJ2-3|TRBV9|-|-
CASSVGTSTDTQYF
TGTGCCAGCAGCGTAGGGACTAGCACAGATACGCAGTATTTT
>TRBJ1-1|TRBV14|-|TRBD1
CASSWDRSTEAFF
TGTGCCAGCAGCTGGGACAGGAGCACTGAAGCTTTCTTT
>TRBJ2-3|TRBV6-2/TRBV6-3|-|TRBD1
CASSYRQGDTQYF
TGTGCCAGCAGTTACAGACAGGGGGATACGCAGTATTTT
>TRBJ2-3|TRBV15|-|TRBD2
CATSRPMSGGRTDTQYF
TGTGCCACCAGCAGACCCATGAGCGGGGGCCGCACAGATACGCAGTATTTT
>TRBJ2-2|TRBV27|-|-
CASSQQVGELFF
TGTGCCAGCAGTCAACAGGTCGGGGAGCTGTTTTTT
>TRBJ2-1|TRBV11-3|-|TRBD2
CASSFLAGSYNEQFF
TGTGCCAGCAGCTTCCTAGCGGGCTCCTACAATGAGCAGTTCTTC
>TRBJ2-1|TRBV11-2|-|TRBD1
CASSPGQGSYNEQFF
TGTGCCAGCAGCCCGGGACAGGGTTCCTACAATGAGCAGTTCTTC
>TRBJ1-1|TRBV12-5|-|TRBD1
CASGLVPGQGEGTEAFF
TGTGCTAGTGGTTTGGTTCCGGGACAGGGTGAGGGAACTGAAGCTTTCTTT
>TRBJ1-2|TRBV12-3/TRBV12-4|-|-
CASTNSFVSGYTF
TGTGCCAGCACCAATAGTTTTGTTTCTGGCTACACCTTC
>TRBJ1-4|TRBV4-3|-|-
CASSLQGGAANEKLFF
TGCGCCAGCAGCCTGCAAGGAGGGGCAGCTAATGAAAAACTGTTTTTT
>TRBJ1-4|TRBV18|-|TRBD1
CASSPRDRGRGEKLFF
TGTGCCAGCTCACCCCGCGACAGGGGGCGCGGGGAAAAACTGTTTTTT
>TRBJ2-1|TRBV4-1|-|-
CASSSGGASSGEQFF
TGCGCCAGCAGCTCAGGTGGGGCTAGTTCGGGTGAGCAGTTCTTC
>TRBJ1-5|TRBV6-6|once|-
CASTRSSNQPQHF
TGTGCCAGCACTAGGAGTAGCAATCAGCCCCAGCATTTT
>TRBJ1-2|TRBV18|-|TRBD1
CASSRGTGQTGGYTF
TGTGCCAGCTCACGAGGGACAGGCCAAACAGGGGGCTACACCTTC
>TRBJ2-1|TRBV28|-|TRBD2
CASSSLAGGRNEQFF
TGTGCCAGCAGCTCGCTAGCGGGAGGGAGGAATGAGCAGTTCTTC
>TRBJ1-2|TRBV27|-|-
CASSFSNSLRGYTF
TGTGCCAGCAGTTTTTCAAACAGCTTACGTGGCTACACCTTC
>TRBJ2-1|TRBV19|-|TRBD1
CASNGQAYNEQFF
TGTGCCAGTAACGGACAGGCCTACAATGAGCAGTTCTTC
>TRBJ1-5|TRBV30|once|TRBD1
CAWSAGQGANQPQHF
TGTGCCTGGAGTGCGGGACAGGGGGCAAATCAGCCCCAGCATTTT
>TRBJ2-7|TRBV5-4|once|TRBD2
CASSLGPSGGFYEQYF
TGTGCCAGCAGCTTGGGGCCTAGCGGGGGATTTTACGAGCAGTACTTC
>TRBJ1-6|TRBV6-5|-|-
CASRTGTKGHSPLHF
TGTGCCAGCAGGACCGGGACAAAGGGCCATTCACCCCTCCACTTT